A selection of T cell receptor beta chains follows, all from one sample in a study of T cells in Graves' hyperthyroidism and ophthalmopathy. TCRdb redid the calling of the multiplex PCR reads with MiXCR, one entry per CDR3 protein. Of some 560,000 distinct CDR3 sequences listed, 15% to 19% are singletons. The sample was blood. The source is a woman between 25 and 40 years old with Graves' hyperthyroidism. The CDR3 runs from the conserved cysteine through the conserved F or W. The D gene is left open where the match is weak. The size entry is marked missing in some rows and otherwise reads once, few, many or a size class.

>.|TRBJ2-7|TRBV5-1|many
CASSTDSQDYEQYF
TGCGCCAGCAGCACAGACAGCCAAGACTACGAGCAGTACTTC
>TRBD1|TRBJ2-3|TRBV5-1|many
CASSKWTGATDTQYF
TGCGCCAGCAGCAAGTGGACAGGGGCGACAGATACGCAGTATTTT
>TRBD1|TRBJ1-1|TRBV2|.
CASRLQGAFDTEAFF
TGTGCCAGCAGACTACAGGGGGCGTTCGACACTGAAGCTTTCTTT
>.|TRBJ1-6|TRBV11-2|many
CASSLGWTGDSPLHF
TGTGCCAGCAGTCTCGGTTGGACGGGGGATTCACCCCTCCACTTT
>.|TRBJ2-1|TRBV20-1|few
CSARYARAVYNEQFF
TGCAGTGCTAGATATGCGAGGGCCGTTTACAATGAGCAGTTCTTC
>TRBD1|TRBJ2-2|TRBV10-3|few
CAISPRQGAGGELFF
TGTGCCATCAGCCCGAGACAGGGGGCTGGCGGGGAGCTGTTTTTT
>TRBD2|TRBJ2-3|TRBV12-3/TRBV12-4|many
CASSEVGTSADTQYF
TGTGCCAGCAGCGAAGTAGGGACTAGCGCAGATACGCAGTATTTT
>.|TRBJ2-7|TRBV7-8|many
CASSLVSLEQYF
TGTGCCAGCAGCTTAGTTAGCCTCGAGCAGTACTTC
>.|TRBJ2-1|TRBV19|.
CASSSTGGVTHNEQFF
TGTGCCAGTAGTAGTACCGGGGGAGTCACCCACAATGAGCAGTTCTTC
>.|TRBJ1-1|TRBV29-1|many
CSVEVNTEAFF
TGCAGCGTTGAGGTGAACACTGAAGCTTTCTTT
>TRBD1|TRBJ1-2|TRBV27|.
CASSSGTGTNYGYTF
TGTGCCAGCAGTTCCGGGACAGGTACTAACTATGGCTACACCTTC
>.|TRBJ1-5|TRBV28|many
CASSPVTGYSNQPQHF
TGTGCCAGCAGTCCCGTGACAGGTTATAGCAATCAGCCCCAGCATTTT